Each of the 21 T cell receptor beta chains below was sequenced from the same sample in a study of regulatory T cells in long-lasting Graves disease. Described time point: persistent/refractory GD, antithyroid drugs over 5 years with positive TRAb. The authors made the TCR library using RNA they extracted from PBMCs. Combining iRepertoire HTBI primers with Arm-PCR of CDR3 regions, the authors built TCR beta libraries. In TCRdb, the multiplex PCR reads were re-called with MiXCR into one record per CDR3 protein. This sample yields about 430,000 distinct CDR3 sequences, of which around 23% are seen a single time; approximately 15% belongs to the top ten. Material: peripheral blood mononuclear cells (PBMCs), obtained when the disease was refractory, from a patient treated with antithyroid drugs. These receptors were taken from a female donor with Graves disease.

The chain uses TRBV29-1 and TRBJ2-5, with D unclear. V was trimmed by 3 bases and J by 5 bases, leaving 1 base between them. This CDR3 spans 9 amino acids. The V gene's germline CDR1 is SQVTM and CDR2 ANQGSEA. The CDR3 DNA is TGCAGCGTTGACGAGACCCAGTACTTC. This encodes CSVDETQYF.

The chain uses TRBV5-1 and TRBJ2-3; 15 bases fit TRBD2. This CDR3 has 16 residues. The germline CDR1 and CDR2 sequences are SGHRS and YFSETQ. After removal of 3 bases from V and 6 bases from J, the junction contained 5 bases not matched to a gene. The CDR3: CASSWTSGRARDTQYF. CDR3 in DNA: TGCGCCAGCAGCTGGACTAGCGGGAGGGCTCGGGATACGCAGTATTTT.

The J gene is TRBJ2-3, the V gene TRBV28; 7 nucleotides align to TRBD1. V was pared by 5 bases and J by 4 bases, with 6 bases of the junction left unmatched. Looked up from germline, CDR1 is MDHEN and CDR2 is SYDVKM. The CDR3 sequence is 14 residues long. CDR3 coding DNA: TGTGCCAGCAGTCACAGGGGTGGGGCAGATACGCAGTATTTT. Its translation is CASSHRGGADTQYF.

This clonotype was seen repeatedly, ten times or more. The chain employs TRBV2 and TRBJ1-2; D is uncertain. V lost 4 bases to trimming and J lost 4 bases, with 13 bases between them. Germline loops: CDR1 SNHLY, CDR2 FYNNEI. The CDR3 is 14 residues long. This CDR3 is CASSADVTSYGYTF. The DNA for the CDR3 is TGTGCCAGCAGTGCGGACGTAACAAGCTATGGCTACACCTTC.

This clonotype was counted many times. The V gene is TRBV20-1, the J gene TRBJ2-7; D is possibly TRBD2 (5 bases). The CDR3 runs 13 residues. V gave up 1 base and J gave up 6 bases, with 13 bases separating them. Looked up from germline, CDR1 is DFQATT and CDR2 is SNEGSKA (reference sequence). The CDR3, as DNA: TGCAGTGCTAGAGGGCTAGAAGGAGGCGAGCAGTACTTC. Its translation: CSARGLEGGEQYF.

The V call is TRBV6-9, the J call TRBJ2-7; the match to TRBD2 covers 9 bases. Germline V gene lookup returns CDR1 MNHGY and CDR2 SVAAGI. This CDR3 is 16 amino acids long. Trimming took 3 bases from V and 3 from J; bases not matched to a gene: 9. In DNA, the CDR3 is TGTGCCAGCAGTTACTCAAAGGCTAGCGGGGTCTACGAGCAGTACTTC. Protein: CASSYSKASGVYEQYF.

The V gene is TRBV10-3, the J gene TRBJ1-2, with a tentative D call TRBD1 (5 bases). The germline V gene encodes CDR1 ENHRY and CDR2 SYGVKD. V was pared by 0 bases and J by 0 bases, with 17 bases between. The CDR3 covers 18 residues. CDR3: CAISESRGRTGANYGYTF. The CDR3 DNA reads TGTGCCATCAGTGAGTCGAGAGGGAGAACAGGAGCTAACTATGGCTACACCTTC.

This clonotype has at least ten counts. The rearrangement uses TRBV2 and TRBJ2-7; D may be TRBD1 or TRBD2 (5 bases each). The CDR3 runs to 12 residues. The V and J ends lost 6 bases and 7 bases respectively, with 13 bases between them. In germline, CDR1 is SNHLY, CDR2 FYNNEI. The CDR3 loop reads CASSGSGQEQYF. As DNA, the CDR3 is TGTGCCAGCAGCGGGTCGGGGCAGGAGCAGTACTTC.

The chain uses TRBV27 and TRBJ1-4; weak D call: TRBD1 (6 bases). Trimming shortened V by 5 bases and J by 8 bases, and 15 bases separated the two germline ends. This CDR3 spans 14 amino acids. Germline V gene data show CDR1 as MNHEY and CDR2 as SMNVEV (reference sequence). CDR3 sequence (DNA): TGTGCCAGCAGTAAGGACAGACAGTTCGAAAAACTGTTTTTT. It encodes CASSKDRQFEKLFF. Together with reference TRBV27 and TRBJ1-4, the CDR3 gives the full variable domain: EAQVTQNPRYLITVTGKKLTVTCSQNMNHEYMSWYRQDPGLGLRQIYYSMNVEVTDKGDVPEGYKVSRKEKRNFPLILESPSPNQTSLYFCASSKDRQFEKLFFGSGTQLSVL.

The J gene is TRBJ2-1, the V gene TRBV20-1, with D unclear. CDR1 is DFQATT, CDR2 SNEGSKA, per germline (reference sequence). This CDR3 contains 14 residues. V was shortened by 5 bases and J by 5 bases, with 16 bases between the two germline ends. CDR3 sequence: CSAGVRYTDNEQFF. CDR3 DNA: TGCAGTGCTGGGGTACGGTACACGGACAATGAGCAGTTCTTC.

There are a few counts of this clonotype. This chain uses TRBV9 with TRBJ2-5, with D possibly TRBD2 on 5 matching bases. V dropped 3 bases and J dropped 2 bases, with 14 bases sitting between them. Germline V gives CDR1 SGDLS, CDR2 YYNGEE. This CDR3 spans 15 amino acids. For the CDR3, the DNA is TGTGCCAGCAGCGCGAGAGGGAGCGTACAAGAGACCCAGTACTTC. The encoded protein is CASSARGSVQETQYF.

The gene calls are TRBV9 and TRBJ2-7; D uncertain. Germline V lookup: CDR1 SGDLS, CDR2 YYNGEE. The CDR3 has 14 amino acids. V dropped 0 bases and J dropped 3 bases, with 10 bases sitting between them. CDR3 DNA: TGTGCCAGCAGCGTAGACGCGATACTCTACGAGCAGTACTTC. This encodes CASSVDAILYEQYF.

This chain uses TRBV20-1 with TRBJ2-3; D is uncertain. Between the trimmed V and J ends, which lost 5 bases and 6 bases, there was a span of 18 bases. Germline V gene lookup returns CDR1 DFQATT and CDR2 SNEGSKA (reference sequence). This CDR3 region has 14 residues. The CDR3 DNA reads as TGCAGTGCTCCCAGCGTGGGTTTTTTGGATACGCAGTATTTT. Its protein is CSAPSVGFLDTQYF.

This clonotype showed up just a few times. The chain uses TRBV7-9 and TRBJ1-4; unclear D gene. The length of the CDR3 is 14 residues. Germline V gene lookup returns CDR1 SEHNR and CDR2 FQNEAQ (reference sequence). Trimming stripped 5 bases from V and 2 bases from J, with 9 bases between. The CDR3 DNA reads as TGTGCCAGCAGCCCTGAGGTGACTAATGAAAAACTGTTTTTT. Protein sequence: CASSPEVTNEKLFF.

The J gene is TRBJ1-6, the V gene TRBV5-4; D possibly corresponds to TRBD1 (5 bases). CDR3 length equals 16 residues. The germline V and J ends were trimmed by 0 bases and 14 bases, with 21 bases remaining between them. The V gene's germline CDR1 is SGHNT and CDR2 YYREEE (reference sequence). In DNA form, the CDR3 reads TGTGCCAGCAGCTTGGACCCCCCAGGGACCTTGGAGGCCCTCCACTTT. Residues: CASSLDPPGTLEALHF. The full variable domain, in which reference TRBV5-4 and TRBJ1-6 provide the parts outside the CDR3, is ETGVTQSPTHLIKTRGQQVTLRCSSQSGHNTVSWYQQALGQGPQFIFQYYREEENGRGNFPPRFSGLQFPNYSSELNVNALELDDSALYLCASSLDPPGTLEALHFGNGTRLTVT.

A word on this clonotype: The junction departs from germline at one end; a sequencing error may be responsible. As DNA, the CDR3 is TGTGCCAGCAGCTTAGAGCGAGCGAATTCGCCCCTCCACTTT. It specifies CASSLERANSPLHF. The chain links TRBV7-2 to TRBJ1-6; D is unresolved. The CDR3 is 14 residues long. Germline CDR1 reads SGHTA; CDR2 reads FQGNSA.

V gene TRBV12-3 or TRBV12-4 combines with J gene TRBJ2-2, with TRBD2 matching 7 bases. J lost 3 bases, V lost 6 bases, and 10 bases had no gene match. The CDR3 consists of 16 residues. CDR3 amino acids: CASSQDWGRDTGELFF. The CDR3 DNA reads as TGTGCCAGCAGCCAAGACTGGGGGAGGGACACCGGGGAGCTGTTTTTT.

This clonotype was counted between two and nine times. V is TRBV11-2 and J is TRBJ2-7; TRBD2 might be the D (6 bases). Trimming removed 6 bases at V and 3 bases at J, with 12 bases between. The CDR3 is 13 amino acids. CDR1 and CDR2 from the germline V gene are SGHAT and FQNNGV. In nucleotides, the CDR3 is TGTGCCAGCAGGGCACCGGGAGACTACGAGCAGTACTTC. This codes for CASRAPGDYEQYF.

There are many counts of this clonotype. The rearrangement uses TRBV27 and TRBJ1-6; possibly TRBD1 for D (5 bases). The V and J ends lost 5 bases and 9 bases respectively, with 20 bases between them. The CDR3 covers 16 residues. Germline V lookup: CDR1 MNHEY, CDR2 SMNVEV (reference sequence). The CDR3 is CASSREFGTRASPLHF. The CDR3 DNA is TGTGCCAGCAGTCGAGAGTTTGGGACCAGGGCTTCACCCCTCCACTTT.

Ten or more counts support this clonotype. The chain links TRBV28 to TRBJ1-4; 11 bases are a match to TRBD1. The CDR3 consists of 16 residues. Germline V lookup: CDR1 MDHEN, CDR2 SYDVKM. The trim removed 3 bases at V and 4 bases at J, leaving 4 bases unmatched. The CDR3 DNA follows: TGTGCCAGCAGTTTGGGGACAGGGGGATTTAATGAAAAACTGTTTTTT. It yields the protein CASSLGTGGFNEKLFF.

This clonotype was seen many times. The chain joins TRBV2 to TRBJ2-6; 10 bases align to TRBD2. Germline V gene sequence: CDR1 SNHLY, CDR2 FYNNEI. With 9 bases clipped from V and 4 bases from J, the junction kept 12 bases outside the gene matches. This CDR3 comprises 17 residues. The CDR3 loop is CASVKLAGVSGANVLTF. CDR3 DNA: TGTGCCAGTGTTAAGCTAGCGGGAGTTTCAGGGGCCAACGTCCTGACTTTC.